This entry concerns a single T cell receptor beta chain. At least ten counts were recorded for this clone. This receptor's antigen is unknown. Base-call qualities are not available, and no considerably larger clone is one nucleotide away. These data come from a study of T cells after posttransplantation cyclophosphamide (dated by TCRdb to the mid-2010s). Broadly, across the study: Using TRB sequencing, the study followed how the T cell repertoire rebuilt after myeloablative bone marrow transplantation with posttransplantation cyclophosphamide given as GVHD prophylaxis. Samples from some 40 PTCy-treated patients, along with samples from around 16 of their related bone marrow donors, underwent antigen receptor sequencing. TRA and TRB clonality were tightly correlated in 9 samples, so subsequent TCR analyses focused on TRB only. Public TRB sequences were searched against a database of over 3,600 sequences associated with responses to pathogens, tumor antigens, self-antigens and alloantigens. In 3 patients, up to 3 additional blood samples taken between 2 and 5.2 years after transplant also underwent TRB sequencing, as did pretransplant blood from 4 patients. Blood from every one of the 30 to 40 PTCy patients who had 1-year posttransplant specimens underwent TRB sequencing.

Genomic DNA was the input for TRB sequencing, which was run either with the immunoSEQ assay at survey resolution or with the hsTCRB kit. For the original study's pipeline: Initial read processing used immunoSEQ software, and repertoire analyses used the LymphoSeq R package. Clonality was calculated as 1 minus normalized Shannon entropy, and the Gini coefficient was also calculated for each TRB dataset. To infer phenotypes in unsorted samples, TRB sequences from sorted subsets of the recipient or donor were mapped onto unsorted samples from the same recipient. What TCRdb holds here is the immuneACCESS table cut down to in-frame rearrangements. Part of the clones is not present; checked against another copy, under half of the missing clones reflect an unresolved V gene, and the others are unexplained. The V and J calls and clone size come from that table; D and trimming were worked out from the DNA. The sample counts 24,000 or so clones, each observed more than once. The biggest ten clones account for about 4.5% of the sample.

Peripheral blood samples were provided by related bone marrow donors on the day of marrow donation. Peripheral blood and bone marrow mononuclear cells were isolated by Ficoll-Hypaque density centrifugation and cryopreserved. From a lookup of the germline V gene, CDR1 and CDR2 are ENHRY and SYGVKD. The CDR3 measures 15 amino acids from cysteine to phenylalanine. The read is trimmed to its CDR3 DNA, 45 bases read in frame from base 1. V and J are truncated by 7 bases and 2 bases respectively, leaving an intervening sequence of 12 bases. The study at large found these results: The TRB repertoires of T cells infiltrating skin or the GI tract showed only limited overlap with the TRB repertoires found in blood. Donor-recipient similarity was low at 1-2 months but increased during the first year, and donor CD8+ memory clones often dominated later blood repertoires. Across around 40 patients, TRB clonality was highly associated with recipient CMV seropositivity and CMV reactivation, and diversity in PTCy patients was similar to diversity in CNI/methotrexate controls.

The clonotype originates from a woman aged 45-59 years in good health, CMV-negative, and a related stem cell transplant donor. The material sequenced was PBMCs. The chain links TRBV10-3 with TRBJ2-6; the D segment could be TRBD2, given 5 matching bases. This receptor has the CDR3 CAITEGTTGANVLTF. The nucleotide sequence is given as TGTGCCATCACCGAGGGTACCACTGGGGCCAACGTCCTGACTTTC.